There are many counts of the clone carrying this T cell receptor (beta chain). The antigen is not known. These data belong to a study of regulatory T cells in long-lasting Graves disease. Study-level points and caveats: Peripheral blood alone, not thyroid tissue, underwent study.

Time point specified: persistent/refractory GD, antithyroid drugs over 5 years with positive TRAb. TCR sequences were obtained from RNA taken from PBMCs. It was by American Thyroid Association guidelines that Graves' disease was diagnosed. The authors drew patients from an endocrinology department in Xi'an, China. Arm-PCR of CDR3 regions and iRepertoire HTBI primers were used to build TCR beta libraries. Source study methods: Samples revealed fewer than 65 TRBV and about 15 TRBJ segments. TCRdb independently ran MiXCR on the multiplex PCR reads; one entry per CDR3 protein. TCRdb, not the original authors, processed these V and J calls. The data hold roughly 470,000 distinct CDR3 sequences, with less than 25% observed a single time. The sequence came from a female donor with Graves disease. The material sequenced was peripheral blood mononuclear cells (PBMCs), taken when the disease was refractory, from a patient treated with antithyroid drugs.

The CDR3 protein is CASRTDREGSGELFF. CDR3 coding DNA: TGTGCCAGCCGGACGGACAGGGAAGGTTCCGGGGAGCTGTTTTTT. The chain is built from TRBV12-3 or TRBV12-4 and TRBJ2-2; 8 bases match TRBD1. This CDR3 is built from 15 residues. The V gene end was trimmed by 8 bases and the J gene end by 6 bases; junction bases not matched to a gene: 11.